The 3 T cell receptor beta chains reported below all come from one sample, sequenced in a study of blood T cells in healthy people across ages. The use of a sample-barcoded 5' primer and a J-beta primer mix characterized a second PCR of roughly 7 to 12 cycles. Using its own MiXCR run on the 5' RACE reads, TCRdb lists one record per CDR3 protein. The sample shows approximately 690,000 distinct CDR3 sequences, approximately 50% of them seen only once. The specimen sequenced was blood. These receptors were taken from a man aged 55-75 years in good health.

This sequence joins TRBV20-1 and TRBJ2-3; TRBD2 agrees at 12 bases. CDR1 DFQATT and CDR2 SNEGSKA come from the germline V gene (reference sequence). The V segment lost 0 bases and the J segment 6 bases; nucleotides outside the gene matches: 4. The CDR3 sequence is 15 residues long. CDR3 protein: CSARDLAGGLDTQYF. CDR3 sequence (DNA): TGCAGTGCTAGAGATCTAGCGGGGGGGTTGGATACGCAGTATTTT.

The chain recombines TRBV20-1 with TRBJ2-6; 7 positions agree with TRBD1. This CDR3 has 18 residues. The V gene end was trimmed by 5 bases and the J gene end by 4 bases; junction bases not matched to a gene: 17. Germline CDR1 DFQATT, CDR2 SNEGSKA (reference sequence). Written as DNA, the CDR3 is TGCAGTGCTGGGGTTCCGGGACAGCCCCAGGGGGGGGCCAACGTCCTGACTTTC. Its protein product is CSAGVPGQPQGGANVLTF.

This clonotype appeared a single time. V is TRBV6-6 and J is TRBJ2-3; weak D call: TRBD2 (7 bases). Germline V CDR1 and CDR2: MNHNY, SVGAGI (reference sequence). The CDR3 runs 15 residues. V lost 8 bases and J lost 0, with 15 bases in between. The CDR3 protein is CASGGAGASTDTQYF. As DNA, the CDR3 is TGTGCCAGCGGGGGGGCGGGGGCGAGCACAGATACGCAGTATTTT.